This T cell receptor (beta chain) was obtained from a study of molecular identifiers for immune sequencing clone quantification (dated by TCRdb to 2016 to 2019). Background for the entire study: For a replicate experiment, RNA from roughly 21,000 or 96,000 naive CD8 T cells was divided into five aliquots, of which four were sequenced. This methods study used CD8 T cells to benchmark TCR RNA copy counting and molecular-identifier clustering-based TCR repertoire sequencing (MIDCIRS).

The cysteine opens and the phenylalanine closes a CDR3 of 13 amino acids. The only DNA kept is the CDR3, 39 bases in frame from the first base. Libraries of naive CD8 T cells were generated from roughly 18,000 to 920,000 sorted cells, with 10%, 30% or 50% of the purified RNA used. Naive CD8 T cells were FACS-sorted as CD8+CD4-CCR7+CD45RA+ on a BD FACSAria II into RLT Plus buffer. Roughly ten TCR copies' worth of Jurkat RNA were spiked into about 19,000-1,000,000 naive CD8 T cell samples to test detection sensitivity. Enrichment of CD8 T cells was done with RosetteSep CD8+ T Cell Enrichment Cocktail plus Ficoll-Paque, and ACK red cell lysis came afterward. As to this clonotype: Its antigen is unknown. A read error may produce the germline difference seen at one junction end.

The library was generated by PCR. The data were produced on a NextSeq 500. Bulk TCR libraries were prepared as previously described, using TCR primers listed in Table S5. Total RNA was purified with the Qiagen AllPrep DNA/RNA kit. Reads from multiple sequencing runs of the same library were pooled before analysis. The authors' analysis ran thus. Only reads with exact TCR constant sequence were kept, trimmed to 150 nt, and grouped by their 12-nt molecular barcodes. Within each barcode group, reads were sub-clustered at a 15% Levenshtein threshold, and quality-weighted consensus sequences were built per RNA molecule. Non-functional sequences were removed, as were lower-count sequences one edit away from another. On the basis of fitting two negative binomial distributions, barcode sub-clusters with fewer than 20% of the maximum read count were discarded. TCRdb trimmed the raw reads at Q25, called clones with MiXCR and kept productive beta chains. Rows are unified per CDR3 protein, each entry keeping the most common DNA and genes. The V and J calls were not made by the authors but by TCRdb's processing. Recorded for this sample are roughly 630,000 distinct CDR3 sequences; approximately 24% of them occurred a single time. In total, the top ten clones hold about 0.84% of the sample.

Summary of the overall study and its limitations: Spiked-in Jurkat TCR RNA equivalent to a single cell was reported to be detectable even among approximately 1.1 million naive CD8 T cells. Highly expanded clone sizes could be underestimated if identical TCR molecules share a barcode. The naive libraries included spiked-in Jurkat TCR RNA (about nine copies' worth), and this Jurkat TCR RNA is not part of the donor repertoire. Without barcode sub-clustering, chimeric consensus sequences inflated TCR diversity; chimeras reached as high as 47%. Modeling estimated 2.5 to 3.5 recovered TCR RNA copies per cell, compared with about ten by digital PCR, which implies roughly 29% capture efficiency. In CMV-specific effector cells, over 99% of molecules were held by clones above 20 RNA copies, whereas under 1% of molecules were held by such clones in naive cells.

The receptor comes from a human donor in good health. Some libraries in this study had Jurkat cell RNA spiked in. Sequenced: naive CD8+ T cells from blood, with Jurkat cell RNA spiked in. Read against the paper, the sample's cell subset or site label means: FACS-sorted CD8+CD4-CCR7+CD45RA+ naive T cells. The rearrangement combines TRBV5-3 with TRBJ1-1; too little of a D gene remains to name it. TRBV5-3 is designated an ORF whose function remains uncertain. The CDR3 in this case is CASSFGTNTGAFF. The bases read TGTGCCAGCAGCTTCGGAACGAACACTGGAGCTTTCTTT.